One and the same sample provided the 12 T cell receptor beta chains below, sequenced in a study of T-cell reconstitution after alpha-beta-depleted transplantation in children. For these TCRs, the target antigens are not known. This sample's TCRbeta library carried unique molecular identifier barcodes. From the PCR reads, TCRdb called clonotypes with MiXCR, one entry per CDR3 protein. The sample yields a few hundred thousand distinct CDR3 sequences, over 7% seen once. Study-level findings and limits: By one year post-transplant, T-cell counts and diversity largely arose from T cells that were newly produced.

The starting material was peripheral blood, obtained 360 days after TCRalphabeta/CD19-depleted stem cell transplant. The receptors shown here come from a female patient aged 2-9 years who had a stem cell transplant for Fanconi anemia, so the T cells may come from the graft donor.

At least ten counts were recorded for this clonotype. The genes are TRBV6-5 and TRBJ1-5; the D is unclear. Germline CDR1 MNHEY, CDR2 SVGAGI. V lost 2 bases to trimming and J lost 2 bases, with 13 bases between them. The CDR3 runs 16 residues. In nucleotides, the CDR3 is TGTGCCAGCAGTTACGGTGGGCCGGGTGGCAATCAGCCCCAGCATTTT. Translation gives CASSYGGPGGNQPQHF.

The chain has TRBV9 and TRBJ1-2; TRBD1 might be the D (5 bases). The germline V gene encodes CDR1 SGDLS and CDR2 YYNGEE. Between the trimmed V and J ends, which lost 4 bases and 8 bases, there was a span of 18 bases. This CDR3 region has 14 residues. CDR3 sequence: CASSPGPRADGYTF. In DNA form, the CDR3 reads TGTGCCAGCAGCCCGGGGCCGAGGGCGGACGGCTACACCTTC.

The genes are TRBV7-2 and TRBJ2-1; 8 positions agree with TRBD2. V was clipped by 5 bases and J by 0 bases; unmatched bases: 3. The V gene's germline CDR1 is SGHTA and CDR2 FQGNSA. CDR3 length: 15 residues. The CDR3 region has the DNA TGTGCCAGCAGCGTGACTAGCGTCTCCTACAATGAGCAGTTCTTC. Translated, it gives CASSVTSVSYNEQFF.

In this sample, this clonotype turned up many times. The chain is built from TRBV20-1 and TRBJ2-7; no firm D call. The germline V gene encodes CDR1 DFQATT and CDR2 SNEGSKA (reference sequence). This CDR3 spans 11 amino acids. V lost 3 bases and J 1 base, leaving 4 bases between the germline ends. DNA of the CDR3: TGCAGTGCTAGGAGTTCCTACGAGCAGTACTTC. Translating it yields CSARSSYEQYF.

This clonotype was counted many times. The chain carries TRBV5-1 and TRBJ1-1; D remains ambiguous. Trimming took 4 bases from V and 5 from J, leaving 12 bases between them. Germline CDR1 SGHRS, CDR2 YFSETQ. This CDR3 region has 13 residues. The CDR3 nucleotides are TGCGCCAGCAGCAGCCGTGAGATGACTGAAGCTTTCTTT. It codes for CASSSREMTEAFF.

This clonotype was seen repeatedly, ten times or more. The chain uses TRBV6-1 and TRBJ1-1, with D possibly TRBD1 on 6 matching bases. V lost 7 bases and J lost 4, with 19 bases in between. CDR3 length equals 15 residues. CDR1 MNHNS and CDR2 SASEGT come from the germline V gene. For the CDR3, the DNA is TGTGCCAGCACCCGGGGGCCGGCAAGCGGCACTGAAGCTTTCTTT. Its translation: CASTRGPASGTEAFF.

V gene TRBV28 combines with J gene TRBJ2-1; tentatively, D is TRBD2 (5 bases). Trimming removed 3 bases at V and 5 bases at J, with 11 bases between. There are 14 residues in the CDR3. Germline loops: CDR1 MDHEN, CDR2 SYDVKM. The CDR3 here is CASSFSEVNNEQFF. The CDR3 DNA reads TGTGCCAGCAGTTTTAGCGAGGTGAACAATGAGCAGTTCTTC.

At least ten counts were recorded for this clonotype. Written as DNA, the CDR3 is TGCGCCAGCAGCTTGGGACTTCGGGGCCAAGAGACCCAGTACTTC. Translation: CASSLGLRGQETQYF. This chain uses TRBV5-1 with TRBJ2-5, with D possibly being TRBD2 (5 bases). The germline V and J ends were trimmed by 0 bases and 1 base, with 10 bases remaining between them. The CDR3 has 15 residues. Germline loops: CDR1 SGHRS, CDR2 YFSETQ.

The table lists this clonotype with many counts. The chain combines TRBV5-1 with TRBJ1-2, with D possibly being TRBD1 (5 bases). The V and J ends lost 4 bases and 3 bases respectively, with 19 bases between them. The CDR3 is 16 residues long. Germline lookup yields CDR1 SGHRS and CDR2 YFSETQ. The DNA of the CDR3 is TGCGCCAGCAGCCGGGACGAGGGAGGGAACTACTATGGCTACACCTTC. It specifies CASSRDEGGNYYGYTF.

This rearrangement joins TRBV6-5 to TRBJ2-5; D is possibly TRBD1 (6 bases). Germline values: CDR1 MNHEY, CDR2 SVGAGI. The CDR3 spans 16 residues. V shed 7 bases and J shed 3 bases, with 21 bases lying between them. This CDR3 is CASITYRARDKETQYF. The CDR3 region has the DNA TGTGCCAGCATTACGTACAGGGCGAGGGATAAAGAGACCCAGTACTTC.

The chain links TRBV3-1 to TRBJ1-1; 8 nucleotides line up with TRBD1. The V gene end was trimmed by 4 bases and the J gene end by 1 base; junction bases not matched to a gene: 8. This CDR3 contains 16 residues. Germline CDR1 reads LGHDT; CDR2 reads YNNKEL (reference sequence). CDR3 protein: CASSRPTGVSNTEAFF. CDR3 nucleotide sequence: TGTGCCAGCAGCCGCCCGACAGGGGTGTCGAACACTGAAGCTTTCTTT. Filled out from reference TRBV3-1 and TRBJ1-1, the complete variable domain reads DTAVSQTPKYLVTQMGNDKSIKCEQNLGHDTMYWYKQDSKKFLKIMFSYNNKELIINETVPNRFSPKSPDKAHLNLHINSLELGDSAVYFCASSRPTGVSNTEAFFGQGTRLTVV.

This clonotype was detected many times. The chain uses TRBV13 and TRBJ2-3, with a tentative D call TRBD2 (7 bases). The CDR3 consists of 14 residues. CDR1 and CDR2 (germline): PRHDT, FYEKMQ (reference sequence). V was clipped by 5 bases and J by 0 bases, with 9 bases between them. The CDR3 region is CASSGGASTDTQYF. The CDR3 coding sequence is TGTGCCAGCAGCGGGGGGGCGAGCACAGATACGCAGTATTTT.